This T cell receptor beta chain was captured by sequencing in a study of early T cells in non-severe SARS-CoV-2 infection. Study conclusions and caveats: CD4 and private specificities were missed by VDJdb matching, which favored anti-spike CD8 responses.

A note on this clonotype: Antigen unknown.

The protocol attached unique molecular identifiers to individual cDNA molecules. TCRdb analysed the 5' RACE reads with MiXCR anew, one entry per CDR3 protein. The sample contains over 100,000 distinct CDR3 sequences, under 15% of which appear only once. The receptor's source is an adult who was a healthcare worker with PCR-confirmed SARS-CoV-2 infection or an uninfected control (not recorded which). Sequenced: whole blood.

The CDR3 sequence: CASSGRDKETQYF. CDR3 coding DNA: TGTGCCAGCAGTGGCCGGGACAAAGAGACCCAGTACTTC. The V gene is TRBV28, the J gene TRBJ2-5, with D tentatively TRBD1 (6 bases). V was pared by 5 bases and J by 3 bases, with 10 bases between. The germline gives CDR1 MDHEN, CDR2 SYDVKM. CDR3 size: 13 residues.